The clone carrying this TCR beta chain occurred many times. J gave up 8 bases and V 6 bases, and 8 bases lay outside the gene matches. The CDR3 sequence is 13 residues long. This record comes from a study of low-dose radiotherapy and immunotherapy resistance in tumors. As for the study in general: Across 26 weeks, 13 Gy in total went to Cohort 2, delivered as 1 Gy per fraction every two weeks. Ipilimumab 1 mg/kg every six weeks, together with nivolumab 240 mg every two weeks, was given intravenously to patients. Intravenous cyclophosphamide 200 mg/m2 was given every two weeks, one day before radiation and immunotherapy.

The time point: after trial treatment. The treatment: LDRT plus nivolumab, ipilimumab, low-dose cyclophosphamide and aspirin (RACIN trial). Each patient who was eligible had an advanced solid tumor with no tumor-infiltrating lymphocytes. TRAV- and TRBV-specific primers were used for first-strand cDNA, which covered alpha and beta chains. TCR amplification used 15 to 20 PCR cycles, a constant-region primer and a V-primer adapter. One entry per CDR3 protein results from TCRdb running MiXCR on the reads. This sample has roughly 100,000 distinct CDR3 sequences, with around 20% found just once. The origin of this receptor is a male donor with prostate cancer. This chain links TRBV12-3 or TRBV12-4 with TRBJ1-2; the match to TRBD1 covers 8 bases. Source: PBMCs, taken after low-dose radiotherapy plus immunotherapy. This CDR3 is CASSSGQGRGYTF. The CDR3 DNA follows: TGTGCCAGCAGCAGTGGACAGGGTAGGGGCTACACCTTC.